The clone carrying this T cell receptor (beta chain) was detected once. What it recognizes is unknown. Germline V gene data show CDR1 as SQVTM and CDR2 as ANQGSEA. J gave up 5 bases and V 4 bases, and 8 bases lay outside the gene matches. This CDR3 has 14 amino acids. Only in-frame clones appear in the TCRdb table, and some are missing; sequencing was by immunoSEQ multiplex PCR. This sample has about 160,000 clones; approximately 96% occur once, and the top ten carry about 0.94%. This sample stems from a study of cytomegalovirus exposure and HLA in healthy donors. Notes on the study in general: A later analysis found first-cohort TCR clusters tended to co-occur in the 130 or so validation repertoires. The study put 150 to 200 TCR beta chains on its list as cytomegalovirus-associated.

Sequencing was done on a sample of PBMCs. The sequence came from a woman between 18 and 30 years old in good health and CMV-seronegative. The chain links TRBV29-1 to TRBJ2-1; 7 positions match TRBD2. The CDR3 is CSVGAGDLHNEQFF. DNA of the CDR3: TGCAGCGTTGGGGCGGGGGACCTACACAATGAGCAGTTCTTC.